What follows is one T cell receptor beta chain and its context. The antigen remains undetermined. PCR amplification relied on 60 Vbeta primers (plus 13 Jbeta primers). Sequencing used immunoSEQ multiplex PCR; TCRdb keeps in-frame clones, though not all of them. Of some 98,000 clones detected, about three quarters appear once; the ten largest clones hold roughly 8.3%. V dropped 3 bases and J dropped 4 bases, with 13 bases sitting between them. The CDR3 sequence is 15 residues long. Per germline, CDR1 SGHVS and CDR2 FQNEAQ. These data originate in a study of cytomegalovirus exposure and HLA in healthy donors. General observations from the study: Reportedly, a later analysis found an Asian-associated ancestry cluster had fewer N-insertions than the approximately 700-donor mean. The sole available immune exposure information was CMV serostatus. A few V segments could not be told apart, such as TRBV6-2 and TRBV6-3, and were left out.

This TCR was recovered from a human donor in good health. This chain connects TRBV7-8 to TRBJ2-1; the D gene is possibly TRBD2 (6 bases). The sequencing sample was made of PBMCs. The CDR3 sequence is CASSFSGLFYNEQFF. CDR3 coding DNA: TGTGCCAGCAGCTTTAGCGGATTATTTTACAATGAGCAGTTCTTC. Full variable domain (missing parts from reference TRBV7-8 and TRBJ2-1): GAGVSQSPRYKVAKRGQDVALRCDPISGHVSLFWYQQALGQGPEFLTYFQNEAQLDKSGLPSDRFFAERPEGSVSTLKIQRTQQEDSAVYLCASSFSGLFYNEQFFGPGTRLTVL.